This T cell receptor beta chain was identified during a study of blood T cell repertoires in COVID-19. Study details: From the United States, Italy and Spain came samples of acute and convalescent COVID-19. Nucleic acid was either cDNA or gDNA, and it came from T cells, B-cell-depleted T cells, or PBMCs.

Trimming stripped 4 bases from V and 0 bases from J, with 18 bases between. Germline V gene data show CDR1 as LNHDA and CDR2 as SQIVND (reference sequence). This CDR3 contains 18 residues. In the original processing: Nucleated cell number was recorded as an estimate derived from reference gene primer amplification. Libraries were prepared by immunoSEQ multiplex PCR; TCRdb keeps only in-frame clonotypes and omits some of them. For V, J and clone size, that table is used; D and trimming come from the DNA. This sample has some 190,000 clones, with 70% to 90% found just once. The sample consisted of peripheral blood. The TCR comes from a human donor with active or convalescent COVID-19. The donor label of this sample is uncertain. The rearrangement uses TRBV19 and TRBJ1-4; D is undetermined. The CDR3 region has the DNA TGTGCCAGTAGTAGGACGGGGATCGCCTCTCCAACTAATGAAAAACTGTTTTTT. Its translation is CASSRTGIASPTNEKLFF.